This TCR beta chain is drawn from a study of T cell responses to AZD1222 COVID-19 vaccine. The method was immunoSEQ multiplex PCR; TCRdb's version includes in-frame clones alone and lacks a portion of them. The profile shows about 120,000 clones, about 92% of them singletons. This CDR3 comprises 12 residues. Trimming left V 2 bases short and J 12 bases short, with 13 bases between. This TCR derives from an adult who received the AZD1222 COVID-19 vaccine. The genes are TRBV6-7 and TRBJ2-5; possibly TRBD2 for D (6 bases). TRBV6-7 is an ORF for which the function is uncertain. Material: peripheral blood, obtained 28 days after the second AZD1222 dose. The CDR3 DNA reads as TGTGCCAGCAGTTACCTGGGACTTAACAAGTACTTC. This codes for CASSYLGLNKYF.